This is a list of T cell receptor beta chains from one sample in a study of identical twins. MiXCR was run by TCRdb on the 5' RACE reads, yielding one entry per CDR3 protein. The table lists about 690,000 distinct CDR3 sequences, roughly 6.2% of them singletons, with about 2% in the top ten. Sequenced material: naive T cells sorted from blood. The receptors were gathered from a man between 18 and 29 years old in good health. CDR3s include the opening cysteine and the closing phenylalanine or tryptophan. The size field is filled for only some rows; it gives once, few, many or a size class.

v_gene: TRBV6-5
j_gene: TRBJ1-2
abundance: many
CDR3aa: CASSYARIGAAYGYTF

v_gene: TRBV5-1
j_gene: TRBJ2-3
abundance: many
CDR3aa: CASSTETPADTQYF

v_gene: TRBV15
j_gene: TRBJ1-4
abundance: -
CDR3aa: CATSRDRENEKLFF

v_gene: TRBV20-1
j_gene: TRBJ2-5
abundance: few
CDR3aa: CSANPSPLAGGQGTQYF

v_gene: TRBV5-1
j_gene: TRBJ2-2
abundance: few
CDR3aa: CASSADSHTGELFF

v_gene: TRBV7-6
j_gene: TRBJ2-5
abundance: few
CDR3aa: CASSPQRADRVPQETQYF

v_gene: TRBV7-8
j_gene: TRBJ2-7
abundance: few
CDR3aa: CASSLARVGLAGEYF

v_gene: TRBV4-2
j_gene: TRBJ2-2
abundance: -
CDR3aa: CASSPLPGGGTGELFF

v_gene: TRBV7-2
j_gene: TRBJ1-5
abundance: few
CDR3aa: CASSERDRVSTQHF

v_gene: TRBV7-9
j_gene: TRBJ1-2
abundance: many
CDR3aa: CASSFEGLGYTF

v_gene: TRBV6-2/TRBV6-3
j_gene: TRBJ2-1
abundance: -
CDR3aa: CASTHNPGQGPDLAWDEQFF

v_gene: TRBV5-1
j_gene: TRBJ1-1
abundance: many
CDR3aa: CASSREGEGTEAFF

v_gene: TRBV29-1
j_gene: TRBJ1-5
abundance: many
CDR3aa: CSVVDTPNQPQHF

v_gene: TRBV11-2
j_gene: TRBJ2-1
abundance: -
CDR3aa: CASSSLERQEQFF

v_gene: TRBV12-3/TRBV12-4
j_gene: TRBJ1-3
abundance: many
CDR3aa: CASSISSGNTIYF

v_gene: TRBV20-1
j_gene: TRBJ2-3
abundance: many
CDR3aa: CSAIRTAGTDTQYF

v_gene: TRBV5-1
j_gene: TRBJ2-5
abundance: many
CDR3aa: CASSFRTSGRKEQETQYF

v_gene: TRBV5-5
j_gene: TRBJ2-2
abundance: many
CDR3aa: CASSSGSSGMGTGELFF

v_gene: TRBV3-1
j_gene: TRBJ2-2
abundance: -
CDR3aa: CASLGLPNTGELFF

v_gene: TRBV2
j_gene: TRBJ2-1
abundance: few
CDR3aa: CASSRAGEVDEQFF

v_gene: TRBV27
j_gene: TRBJ2-3
abundance: -
CDR3aa: CASSLSLRGGQFSTQYF

v_gene: TRBV29-1
j_gene: TRBJ2-5
abundance: many
CDR3aa: CSVERGRGEETQYF

v_gene: TRBV27
j_gene: TRBJ2-5
abundance: many
CDR3aa: CASSETGGGTLGQETQYF

v_gene: TRBV5-1
j_gene: TRBJ2-1
abundance: -
CDR3aa: CASSETAENEQFF

v_gene: TRBV4-1
j_gene: TRBJ1-2
abundance: -
CDR3aa: CASSQVLGHHYGYTF

v_gene: TRBV20-1
j_gene: TRBJ2-7
abundance: -
CDR3aa: CSAAQGDYEQYF

v_gene: TRBV4-3
j_gene: TRBJ2-2
abundance: many
CDR3aa: CASSPKVGGELFF

v_gene: TRBV9
j_gene: TRBJ2-7
abundance: few
CDR3aa: CASSPGTDPYEQYF

v_gene: TRBV10-3
j_gene: TRBJ2-3
abundance: -
CDR3aa: CAISTEFLGYRSSTDTQYF

v_gene: TRBV7-2
j_gene: TRBJ2-7
abundance: few
CDR3aa: CASSSRGEYEQYF

v_gene: TRBV29-1
j_gene: TRBJ2-7
abundance: many
CDR3aa: CSVGTGGYEQYF

v_gene: TRBV6-2/TRBV6-3
j_gene: TRBJ2-6
abundance: -
CDR3aa: CASSYDSGRDFSGANVLTF

v_gene: TRBV20-1
j_gene: TRBJ2-1
abundance: few
CDR3aa: CSASRRDSYNEQFF

v_gene: TRBV20-1
j_gene: TRBJ2-7
abundance: many
CDR3aa: CSARDSAGVGEQYF

v_gene: TRBV12-3/TRBV12-4
j_gene: TRBJ2-1
abundance: few
CDR3aa: CASGRKGSYNEQFF

v_gene: TRBV18
j_gene: TRBJ2-2
abundance: few
CDR3aa: CASSPLGDYTGELFF

v_gene: TRBV19
j_gene: TRBJ2-3
abundance: -
CDR3aa: CASTDSVRAAFPDTQYF

v_gene: TRBV20-1
j_gene: TRBJ2-1
abundance: many
CDR3aa: CSAEGFPSYNEQFF

v_gene: TRBV5-1
j_gene: TRBJ2-1
abundance: many
CDR3aa: CASSLQGATTNEQFF

v_gene: TRBV5-1
j_gene: TRBJ2-2
abundance: many
CDR3aa: CASTQTSGKTGELFF

v_gene: TRBV6-1
j_gene: TRBJ1-5
abundance: -
CDR3aa: CASSEAGGRLSNQPQHF

v_gene: TRBV7-2
j_gene: TRBJ1-1
abundance: many
CDR3aa: CASSYFPNTEAFF

v_gene: TRBV29-1
j_gene: TRBJ2-4
abundance: many
CDR3aa: CSANQGGANIQYF

v_gene: TRBV4-3
j_gene: TRBJ2-1
abundance: many
CDR3aa: CASSQGRTGGYYNEQFF

v_gene: TRBV20-1
j_gene: TRBJ1-2
abundance: many
CDR3aa: CSATGAGVANYGYTF

v_gene: TRBV5-5
j_gene: TRBJ2-2
abundance: few
CDR3aa: CASSLGGLPNTGELFF